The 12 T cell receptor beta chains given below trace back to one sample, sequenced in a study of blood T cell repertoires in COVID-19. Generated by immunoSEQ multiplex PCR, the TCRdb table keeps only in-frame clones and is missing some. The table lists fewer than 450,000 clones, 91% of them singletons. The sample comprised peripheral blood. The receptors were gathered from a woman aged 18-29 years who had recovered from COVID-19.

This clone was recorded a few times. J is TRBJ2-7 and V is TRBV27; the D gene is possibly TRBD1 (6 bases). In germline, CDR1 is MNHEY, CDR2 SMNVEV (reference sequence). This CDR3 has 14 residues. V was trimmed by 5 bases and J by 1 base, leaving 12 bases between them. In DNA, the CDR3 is TGTGCCAGCAGTCGGACAGCTAAATCCTACGAGCAGTACGTC. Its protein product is CASSRTAKSYEQYV.

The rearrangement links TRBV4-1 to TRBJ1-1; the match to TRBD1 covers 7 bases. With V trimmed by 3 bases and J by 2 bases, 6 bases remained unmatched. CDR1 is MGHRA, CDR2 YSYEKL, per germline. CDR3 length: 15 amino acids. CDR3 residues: CASSHRQGENTEAFF. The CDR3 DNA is TGCGCCAGCAGCCACCGACAGGGAGAAAACACTGAAGCTTTCTTT.

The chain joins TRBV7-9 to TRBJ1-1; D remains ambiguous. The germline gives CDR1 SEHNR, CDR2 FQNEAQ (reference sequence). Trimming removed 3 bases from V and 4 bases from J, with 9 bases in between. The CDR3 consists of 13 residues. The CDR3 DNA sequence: TGTGCCAGCAGCTTTACTCCGGGCACTGAAGCTTTCTTT. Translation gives CASSFTPGTEAFF. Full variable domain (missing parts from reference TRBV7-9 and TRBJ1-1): DTGVSQNPRHKITKRGQNVTFRCDPISEHNRLYWYRQTLGQGPEFLTYFQNEAQLEKSRLLSDRFSAERPKGSFSTLEIQRTEQGDSAMYLCASSFTPGTEAFFGQGTRLTVV.

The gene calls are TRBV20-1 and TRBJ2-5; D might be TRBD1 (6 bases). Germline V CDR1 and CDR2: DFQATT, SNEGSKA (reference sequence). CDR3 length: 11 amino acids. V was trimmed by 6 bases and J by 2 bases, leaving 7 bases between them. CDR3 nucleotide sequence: TGCAGTGCAGACAGGCAAGAGACCCAGTACTTC. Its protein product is CSADRQETQYF.

CDR3 nucleotide sequence: TGTGCCAGCAGACGGACTAGCGGGAGGGCTGAGACCCAGTACTTC. This sequence encodes CASRRTSGRAETQYF. This chain connects TRBV2 to TRBJ2-5; 15 bases line up with TRBD2. V was pared by 6 bases and J by 5 bases, with 4 bases of the junction left unmatched. The CDR3 covers 15 residues. Germline V CDR1 and CDR2: SNHLY, FYNNEI.

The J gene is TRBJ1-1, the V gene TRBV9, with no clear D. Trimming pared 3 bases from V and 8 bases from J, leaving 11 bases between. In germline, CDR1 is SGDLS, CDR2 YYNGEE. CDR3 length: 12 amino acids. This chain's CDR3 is CASSDLVREAFF. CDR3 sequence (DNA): TGTGCCAGCAGCGATTTGGTCAGGGAAGCTTTCTTT.

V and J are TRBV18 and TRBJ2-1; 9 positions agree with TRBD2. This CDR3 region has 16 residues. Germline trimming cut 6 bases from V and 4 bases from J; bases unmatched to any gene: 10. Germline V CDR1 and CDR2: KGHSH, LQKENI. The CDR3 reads CASSTKVAGVYNEQFF. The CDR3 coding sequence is TGTGCCAGCTCCACCAAGGTAGCGGGAGTGTACAATGAGCAGTTCTTC.

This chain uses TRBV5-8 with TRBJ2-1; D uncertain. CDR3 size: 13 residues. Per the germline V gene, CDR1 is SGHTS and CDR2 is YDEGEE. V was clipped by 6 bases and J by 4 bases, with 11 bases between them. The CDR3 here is CASTFAAYNEQFF. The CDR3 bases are TGTGCCAGCACCTTCGCGGCGTACAATGAGCAGTTCTTC.

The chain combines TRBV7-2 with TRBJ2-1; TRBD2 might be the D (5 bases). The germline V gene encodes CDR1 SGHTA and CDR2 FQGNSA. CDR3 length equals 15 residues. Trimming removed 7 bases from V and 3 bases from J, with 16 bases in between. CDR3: CASIWRSGIYNEQFF. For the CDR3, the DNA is TGTGCCAGCATCTGGAGAAGCGGAATCTACAATGAGCAGTTCTTC.

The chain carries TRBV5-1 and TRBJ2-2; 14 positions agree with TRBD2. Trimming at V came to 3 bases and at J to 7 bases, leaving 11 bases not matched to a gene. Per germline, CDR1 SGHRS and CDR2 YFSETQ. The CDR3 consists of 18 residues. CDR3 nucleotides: TGCGCCAGCAGCTCGGGACTAGCGGGAGCGGATTTTAGCGGGGAGCTGTTTTTT. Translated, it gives CASSSGLAGADFSGELFF.

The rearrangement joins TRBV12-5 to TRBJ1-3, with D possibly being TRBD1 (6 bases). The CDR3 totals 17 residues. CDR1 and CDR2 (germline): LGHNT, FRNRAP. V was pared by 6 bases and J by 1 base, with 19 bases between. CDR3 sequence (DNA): TGTGCTAGTGGCTCAGTTGGCAGGGGTCTTTCTGGAAACACCATATATTTT. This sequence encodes CASGSVGRGLSGNTIYF.

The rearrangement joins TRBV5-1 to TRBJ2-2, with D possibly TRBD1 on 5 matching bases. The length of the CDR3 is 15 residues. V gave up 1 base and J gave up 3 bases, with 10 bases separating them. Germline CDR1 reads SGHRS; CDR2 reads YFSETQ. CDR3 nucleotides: TGCGCCAGCAGCTTGTTCAGGGAACACACCGGGGAGCTGTTTTTT. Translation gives CASSLFREHTGELFF.